A single sample is the source of the 20 T cell receptor beta chains below, sequenced in a study of T cell responses to AZD1222 COVID-19 vaccine. This table comes from immunoSEQ multiplex PCR, and its TCRdb copy is limited to in-frame clones, with some not included. The profile shows about 270,000 clones, 94% of them singletons. This sample comprised peripheral blood, obtained 28 days after the second AZD1222 dose. The receptors come from an adult who received the AZD1222 COVID-19 vaccine.

The chain carries TRBV5-1 and TRBJ2-2; tentative D call: TRBD1 (5 bases). Germline CDR1 is SGHRS and CDR2 is YFSETQ. V lost 2 bases to trimming and J lost 9 bases, with 11 bases between them. The CDR3 has 13 amino acids. CDR3 sequence reads: CASSLVQERELFF. The CDR3 DNA is TGCGCCAGCAGCTTAGTACAGGAAAGGGAGCTGTTTTTT.

V usage is TRBV7-9 and J usage is TRBJ2-7, with D perhaps matching TRBD1 or TRBD2 (5 bases each). V was shortened by 6 bases and J by 0 bases, with 9 bases between the two germline ends. The CDR3 covers 13 residues. Per the germline V gene, CDR1 is SEHNR and CDR2 is FQNEAQ (reference sequence). The CDR3 spells CASSPGTSYEQYF. CDR3 coding DNA: TGTGCCAGCAGTCCTGGGACCTCCTACGAGCAGTACTTC.

The chain links TRBV27 to TRBJ2-1, with TRBD2 identical over 11 bases. CDR3 length: 13 residues. From germline, CDR1 is MNHEY and CDR2 SMNVEV (reference sequence). With 6 bases clipped from V and 7 bases from J, the junction kept 2 bases outside the gene matches. The DNA of the CDR3 is TGTGCCAGCAGAGCTAGCGGGAGGAATGAGCAGTTCTTC. The encoded protein is CASRASGRNEQFF.

The rearrangement links TRBV29-1 to TRBJ1-1, with D unclear. CDR3 length: 13 residues. V lost 5 bases and J lost 0, with 10 bases in between. The germline V gene has CDR1 SQVTM and CDR2 ANQGSEA. CDR3: CSVRWGLNTEAFF. The CDR3 DNA reads TGCAGCGTTCGGTGGGGTTTGAACACTGAAGCTTTCTTT.

The chain has TRBV5-4 and TRBJ2-1; 13 bases align to TRBD2. This CDR3 comprises 16 residues. CDR1 is SGHNT and CDR2 is YYREEE in the germline V gene (reference sequence). V lost 2 bases, J lost 8 bases, and 7 bases stayed unmatched. The CDR3 coding sequence is TGTGCCAGCAGCTTATCCACTAGCGGGAGGGCATATGAGCAGTTCTTC. Translation: CASSLSTSGRAYEQFF.

The rearrangement links TRBV27 to TRBJ1-3; D unclear. Trimming took 1 base from V and 0 from J, leaving 10 bases between them. Per the germline V gene, CDR1 is MNHEY and CDR2 is SMNVEV (reference sequence). CDR3 length equals 16 residues. CDR3 region: CASSLLPLGSGNTIYF. CDR3 in DNA: TGTGCCAGCAGTTTATTACCCCTCGGCTCTGGAAACACCATATATTTT.

This sequence joins TRBV30 and TRBJ2-7, with TRBD1 identical over 7 bases. CDR3 length: 13 residues. V was pared by 1 base and J by 6 bases, with 6 bases of the junction left unmatched. CDR1 and CDR2 (germline): GTSNPN, SVGIG (reference sequence). The chain's CDR3 is CAWSAQTGSEQYF. Here the CDR3 DNA reads TGTGCCTGGAGTGCACAGACAGGGAGCGAGCAGTACTTC.

The chain recombines TRBV6-5 with TRBJ1-1; D uncertain. The germline V gene encodes CDR1 MNHEY and CDR2 SVGAGI. CDR3 length equals 13 residues. The V gene lost 7 bases and the J gene lost 4 bases, with 13 bases spanning the gap. CDR3 coding DNA: TGTGCCAGCATTAAGGGATTTACCACTGAAGCTTTCTTT. Its protein is CASIKGFTTEAFF.

The chain links TRBV28 to TRBJ1-2; 8 nucleotides align to TRBD1. J was trimmed by 3 bases and V by 2 bases; bases with no gene match: 2. Germline V lookup: CDR1 MDHEN, CDR2 SYDVKM. The CDR3 is 14 amino acids. The CDR3 coding sequence is TGTGCCAGCAGTTTAAACAGGGGGGACTATGGCTACACCTTC. Its translation is CASSLNRGDYGYTF.

V and J are TRBV12-3 or TRBV12-4 and TRBJ1-1; D ambiguous. The germline V and J ends were trimmed by 7 bases and 1 base, with 10 bases remaining between them. This CDR3 has 13 residues. The CDR3 DNA is TGTGCCAGCACCCTGAGTGGGAACACTGAAGCTTTCTTT. Encoded protein: CASTLSGNTEAFF.

The rearrangement joins TRBV12-3 or TRBV12-4 to TRBJ1-5, with a weak D call TRBD1 (5 bases). This CDR3 spans 13 amino acids. Deletions cut 3 bases from V and 6 bases from J, with 9 bases between. In DNA, the CDR3 is TGTGCCAGCAGTTTTTCCAGGGTTCAGCCCCAGCATTTT. As protein: CASSFSRVQPQHF.

The V and J genes are TRBV27 and TRBJ1-5; 7 bases line up with TRBD1. V was pared by 5 bases and J by 5 bases, with 3 bases of the junction left unmatched. The CDR3 totals 13 residues. Germline V gene lookup returns CDR1 MNHEY and CDR2 SMNVEV (reference sequence). CDR3 region: CASSDRADQPQHF. The CDR3 DNA reads TGTGCCAGCAGTGACAGGGCTGATCAGCCCCAGCATTTT.

The chain carries TRBV20-1 and TRBJ2-1; 9 nucleotides agree with TRBD2. Germline lookup yields CDR1 DFQATT and CDR2 SNEGSKA (reference sequence). With V trimmed by 3 bases and J by 9 bases, 3 bases remained unmatched. This CDR3 spans 12 amino acids. CDR3 in DNA: TGCAGTGCTAGTAGCGGGAGTACTGAGCAGTTCTTC. It yields the protein CSASSGSTEQFF.

This chain joins TRBV10-2 and TRBJ2-3, with D unresolved. V was clipped by 3 bases and J by 1 base, with 2 bases between them. The germline CDR1 and CDR2 sequences are WSHSY and SAAADI. The CDR3 is made up of 12 amino acids. CDR3 DNA sequence: TGCGCCAGCAGTGATCGCACAGATACGCAGTATTTT. This gives the protein CASSDRTDTQYF.

The rearrangement joins TRBV10-3 to TRBJ2-1, with D possibly being TRBD1 or TRBD2 (5 bases each). Trimming took off 4 bases at V and 13 bases at J, with 14 bases between the two ends. Germline CDR1 and CDR2: ENHRY and SYGVKD. The CDR3 length is 12 residues. CDR3 amino acids: CAISGTPGPQFF. The CDR3 coding sequence is TGTGCCATCAGTGGGACTCCGGGGCCACAGTTCTTC.

In this sample, this clone turned up a few times. The CDR3 DNA reads TGTGCCAGCAGTGGCGGGACAGGGGAGACAGATACGCAGTATTTT. It yields the protein CASSGGTGETDTQYF. The V and J genes are TRBV6-4 and TRBJ2-3; TRBD1 matches 10 bases. V shed 4 bases and J 3 bases; nucleotides not matched to a gene: 4. The CDR3 covers 15 residues. Germline CDR1 and CDR2: MRHNA and SNTAGT.

V is TRBV6-6 and J is TRBJ1-1, with a tentative D call TRBD1 (5 bases). Germline V gene data show CDR1 as MNHNY and CDR2 as SVGAGI (reference sequence). This CDR3 has 13 residues. V was cut by 7 bases and J by 1 base, with 10 bases left in between. CDR3 nucleotide sequence: TGTGCCAGCACCGGGACGGAGAACACTGAAGCTTTCTTT. It codes for CASTGTENTEAFF.

The rearrangement uses TRBV9 and TRBJ1-2; 7 bases agree with TRBD1. The V and J ends lost 4 bases and 8 bases, in that order; junction bases with no gene match: 14. CDR1 and CDR2 from the germline V gene are SGDLS and YYNGEE. The CDR3 runs 15 residues. DNA of the CDR3: TGTGCCAGCAGCCCCACGGGGACAGTATCGTACGGCTACACCTTC. It is translated as CASSPTGTVSYGYTF.

The chain carries TRBV6-5 and TRBJ1-3; TRBD1 aligns across 7 bases. J gave up 2 bases and V 6 bases, and 7 bases lay outside the gene matches. Germline V gene lookup returns CDR1 MNHEY and CDR2 SVGAGI. The CDR3 contains 15 residues. The CDR3 region is CASRPTGRAGNTIYF. The CDR3 coding sequence is TGTGCCAGCAGACCGACAGGGAGGGCTGGAAACACCATATATTTT.

The rearrangement uses TRBV5-6 and TRBJ1-1; D is ambiguous. The V and J ends lost 4 bases and 9 bases respectively, with 10 bases between them. The germline gives CDR1 SGHDT, CDR2 YYEEEE. CDR3 length: 11 amino acids. Here the CDR3 reads CASSTRSQAFF. In DNA form, the CDR3 reads TGTGCCAGCAGCACACGCTCGCAAGCTTTCTTT. The variable domain in full, with the rest retrieved from reference TRBV5-6 and TRBJ1-1, is DAGVTQSPTHLIKTRGQQVTLRCSPKSGHDTVSWYQQALGQGPQFIFQYYEEEERQRGNFPDRFSGHQFPNYSSELNVNALLLGDSALYLCASSTRSQAFFGQGTRLTVV.